The rows below give T cell receptor beta chains drawn from one sample of a study of a mutant IDH1 vaccine in newly diagnosed glioma. What these receptors recognize is not known. Measured with immunoSEQ multiplex PCR; TCRdb has only the in-frame clones, and not every one. The data contain approximately 50,000 clones, 70% to 90% of them seen just once; the ten biggest clones take up over 1.5%. Source: PBMCs, taken from a glioma patient whose treatment included an IDH1 peptide vaccine. These receptors came from a man aged 40-49 years with glioma. CDR3s include the opening cysteine and the closing phenylalanine or tryptophan. Each record gives: D gene, clone size, J gene, V gene, CDR3 DNA, CDR3 protein. D genes are given only for firm matches. Not all rows give a size; the values are once, few, many and, for expanded clones, a class.

>.|.|TRBJ2-5|TRBV19
TGTGCCAGTAGCCCCCGGGGAATGGAGACCCAGTACTTC
CASSPRGMETQYF
>TRBD2|.|TRBJ2-3|TRBV7-9
TGTGCCGGAAGAGGAGCGGGAGCCAGCACAGATACGCAGTATTTT
CAGRGAGASTDTQYF
>TRBD1|.|TRBJ2-5|TRBV5-1
TGCGCCAGCAGCGGACAGGGCTTGGGGCAAGAGACCCAGTACTTC
CASSGQGLGQETQYF
>.|.|TRBJ2-7|TRBV7-8
TGTGCCAGCAGCTATGGGATCGGCGAGCAGTACTTC
CASSYGIGEQYF
>.|.|TRBJ1-5|TRBV19
TGTGCCAGTAGTATCGATTTGGCCGCTCTACAGCCCCAGCATTTT
CASSIDLAALQPQHF
>TRBD2|.|TRBJ2-7|TRBV27
TGTGCCAGCAGTTCTTCCTCGGGACTAGCGATCTCCTACGAGCAGTACTTC
CASSSSSGLAISYEQYF
>TRBD2|few|TRBJ2-1|TRBV7-2
TGTGCCAGCAGCCTCAGGGAGGGTGAGTCCGCCCTTTCCTACAATGAGCAGTTCTTC
CASSLREGESALSYNEQFF
>.|.|TRBJ2-7|TRBV7-9
TGTGCCAGCAACCGCCGGGACACCCCCTACGAGCAGTACTTC
CASNRRDTPYEQYF
>.|.|TRBJ1-2|TRBV27
TGTGCCAGCAGTTTTGGCTCAGGGCGAGGTGGCTACACCTTC
CASSFGSGRGGYTF
>.|few|TRBJ2-2|TRBV6-6
TGTGCCAGCAGATCGAACCTGCAGAACACCGGGGAGCTGTTTTTT
CASRSNLQNTGELFF
>.|.|TRBJ2-4|TRBV27
TGTGCCAGCAGTTTAAGGCAGGGAAGGGCCAAAAACATTCAGTACTTC
CASSLRQGRAKNIQYF
>.|once|TRBJ2-2|TRBV5-1
TGCGCCAGCAGCTTGGAAACCGTCGGTGCCGGGGAGCTGTTTTTT
CASSLETVGAGELFF
>.|.|TRBJ1-4|TRBV28
TGTGCCAGCAGTTTAACGGGACCATCCCACGAAAAACTGTTTTTT
CASSLTGPSHEKLFF
>.|.|TRBJ1-1|TRBV7-3
TGTGCCAGCAGCGTCTCACCGAGAGGTGAAGCTTTCTTT
CASSVSPRGEAFF
>.|.|TRBJ2-5|TRBV18
TGTGCCAGCTCACCACAGGCGGGCGAGACCCAGTACTTC
CASSPQAGETQYF
>.|.|TRBJ2-2|TRBV5-1
TGCGCCAGCACTTCGGACAGCTACGGGGAGCTGTTTTTT
CASTSDSYGELFF
>.|.|TRBJ2-7|TRBV6-1
TGTGCCAGCAGTGAATCCGTTGGCAGTTCCTACGAGCAGTACTTC
CASSESVGSSYEQYF
>.|.|TRBJ2-3|TRBV7-2
TGTGCCAGCAGCCTTCCCCCCATCACAGATACGCAGTATTTT
CASSLPPITDTQYF
>.|.|TRBJ1-2|TRBV5-1
TGCGCCAGCAGCTTGGGGGACGGAGTAAGTAGCTATGGCTACACCTTC
CASSLGDGVSSYGYTF
>.|.|TRBJ1-5|TRBV7-2
TGTGCCAGCAGCTTAGTGCGGGTGAGCAATCAGCCCCAGCATTTT
CASSLVRVSNQPQHF
>TRBD1|.|TRBJ1-1|TRBV7-9
TGTGCCAGCGCCTCCTACCAGGGGGCGGACACTGAAGCTTTCTTT
CASASYQGADTEAFF
>.|.|TRBJ1-3|TRBV27
TGTGCCAGCAGCCCAGACGGCAGACCCTTCTCTGGAAACACCATATATTTT
CASSPDGRPFSGNTIYF
>.|.|TRBJ1-1|TRBV7-8
TGTGCCAGCAGACCCTTTTCCGGGGGGGGCACTGAAGCTTTCTTT
CASRPFSGGGTEAFF
>.|.|TRBJ2-7|TRBV19
TGTGCCAGTAGTACGACGAGAAGGTACGAGCAGTACTTC
CASSTTRRYEQYF
>TRBD1|.|TRBJ2-7|TRBV4-1
TGCGCCAGCAGCCACGTGTACGGCAGGACAGGGAACTACGAGCAGTACTTC
CASSHVYGRTGNYEQYF
>TRBD2|.|TRBJ2-7|TRBV7-2
TGTGCCAGCAGCTATCTAGCGGGAGGGACCTACGAGCAGTACTTC
CASSYLAGGTYEQYF
>TRBD2|.|TRBJ2-1|TRBV9
TGTGCCAGCAGCGTAGGACTAGCGGATTCCTACAATGAGCAGTTCTTC
CASSVGLADSYNEQFF
>.|.|TRBJ1-2|TRBV19
TGTGCCAGTGCGGACGGTTACTATGGCTACACCTTC
CASADGYYGYTF
>TRBD1|.|TRBJ1-4|TRBV6-5
TGTGCCAGCAGTTCTCGGGACAGGGGCGACAAAAAACTGTTTTTT
CASSSRDRGDKKLFF
>TRBD2|.|TRBJ2-7|TRBV9
TGTGCCAGCAGCCTCTCGGGGGGCGAGCAGTACTTC
CASSLSGGEQYF
>.|few|TRBJ2-5|TRBV7-2
TGTGCCAGCAGCGTTTTTTGGAGTGGGTCGGAAGAGACCCAGTACTTC
CASSVFWSGSEETQYF
>TRBD1|.|TRBJ1-2|TRBV19
TGTGCCAGTAACTCCGGGACAGCCCACTATGGCTACACCTTC
CASNSGTAHYGYTF
>TRBD2|.|TRBJ2-1|TRBV27
TGTGCCAGCTGCTGGACTAGCGGCAATGAGCAGTTCTTC
CASCWTSGNEQFF
>.|.|TRBJ1-5|TRBV6-5
TGTGCCAGCAACCCTCAGGGCGGGGCTCAGCCCCAGCATTTT
CASNPQGGAQPQHF
>.|.|TRBJ2-6|TRBV4-3
TGCGCCAGCAGCCGGTGGGGGGCGGAGGGGGCCAACGTCCTGACTTTC
CASSRWGAEGANVLTF
>TRBD2|.|TRBJ2-3|TRBV5-1
TGCGCCAGCAGCTTGGGACTAGCGACTACAGATACGCAGTATTTT
CASSLGLATTDTQYF
>.|.|TRBJ1-3|TRBV18
TGTGCCAGCTCACTCCGGGGAGAGGGAAACACCATATATTTT
CASSLRGEGNTIYF
>TRBD1|.|TRBJ1-1|TRBV2
TGTGCCAGCAGAGATCATTCAGGGGGAAGTACTGAAGCTTTCTTT
CASRDHSGGSTEAFF
>TRBD1|once|TRBJ2-3|TRBV23-1
TGCGCCAGCAGTCGTCAGAAGAGACAGGGCAGTGTACCTAAGTGCACAGATACGCAGTATTTT
CASSRQKRQGSVPKCTDTQYF
>TRBD2|.|TRBJ2-2|TRBV10-1
TGCGCCAGCTTCCCCCACTCTAGCGGGAGAACACCCACCGGGGAGCTGTTTTTT
CASFPHSSGRTPTGELFF
>.|once|TRBJ2-7|TRBV5-4
TGTGCCAGCAGCTGGTCCAGTGTACCCTACGAGCAGTACTTC
CASSWSSVPYEQYF
>TRBD2|.|TRBJ2-7|TRBV10-3
TGTGCCATCAGTGCTACGGTAGCGGGAGGGGGGGCGGGCGAGCAGTACTTC
CAISATVAGGGAGEQYF
>.|.|TRBJ1-1|TRBV25-1
TGTGCCAGCAGGTCCCCCGACCGTGACGGCACTGAAGCTTTCTTT
CASRSPDRDGTEAFF
>.|.|TRBJ2-7|TRBV6-6
TGTGCCAGCAGTTACTCCTCCGGGAGTCGGAGCGAGCAGTACTTC
CASSYSSGSRSEQYF
>.|.|TRBJ1-1|TRBV5-1
TGCGCCAGCAGCTTCTCCAACGGGCAGGGGATGAACACTGAAGCTTTCTTT
CASSFSNGQGMNTEAFF
>TRBD2|.|TRBJ2-1|TRBV4-2
TGTGCCAGCAGCCAAGCCCTAAGTCGAAGAGGGAGGGAAACTACCTACAATGAGCAGTTCTTC
CASSQALSRRGRETTYNEQFF
>.|.|TRBJ2-7|TRBV21-1
TGTGCCAGCAGGCCGAGGCTAGCGGGGTACTACGAGCAGTACTTC
CASRPRLAGYYEQYF
>.|.|TRBJ2-4|TRBV4-1
TGCGCCAGCAGCCAACTACCCGAAGCCAAAAACATTCAGTACTTC
CASSQLPEAKNIQYF
>TRBD2|once|TRBJ2-1|TRBV7-2
TGTGCCAGCAGTCTCCTCTCGACTAGCGGGAGAGGAGCTGAGCAGTTCTTC
CASSLLSTSGRGAEQFF
>.|.|TRBJ2-3|TRBV2
TGTGCCAGCAGCCTAGGGGGGGGCCCTAGCACAGATACGCAGTATTTT
CASSLGGGPSTDTQYF
>TRBD1|.|TRBJ2-2|TRBV7-3
TGTGCCAGCAGCTCGACAGGGGGCACCGGGGAGCTGTTTTTT
CASSSTGGTGELFF
>.|.|TRBJ2-7|TRBV6-5
TGTGCCAGCAGTTACTCAGGGGGATTTAGTTCCTACGAGCAGTACTTC
CASSYSGGFSSYEQYF